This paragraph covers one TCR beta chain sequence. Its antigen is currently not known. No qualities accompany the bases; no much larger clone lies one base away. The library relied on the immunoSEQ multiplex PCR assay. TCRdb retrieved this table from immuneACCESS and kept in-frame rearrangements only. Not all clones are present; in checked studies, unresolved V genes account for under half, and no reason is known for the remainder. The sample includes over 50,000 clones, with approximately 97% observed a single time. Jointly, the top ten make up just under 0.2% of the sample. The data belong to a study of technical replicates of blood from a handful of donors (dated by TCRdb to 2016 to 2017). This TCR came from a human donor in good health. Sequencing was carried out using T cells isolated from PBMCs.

In nucleotides, the sequence is TGCAGCGTTCTCACAGGGTCGCAAATTGGCGAGCAGTACTTC. Its coded protein is CSVLTGSQIGEQYF. The rearrangement combines TRBV29-1 with TRBJ2-7; matching of 6 bases hints at TRBD1 as the D gene. From a lookup of the germline V gene, CDR1 and CDR2 are SQVTM and ANQGSEA. The CDR3 runs 14 residues from the cysteine to the phenylalanine. Only the CDR3 DNA is retained, 42 bases long and in frame from the first base. V is clipped by 5 bases and J by 6 bases, and the sequence between their germline boundaries is 20 bases long.